This T cell receptor (beta chain) was captured by sequencing in a study of T cells in Graves' hyperthyroidism and ophthalmopathy. Amplified regions were TCR beta CDR3 sequences from RNA transcripts. First-round RT-PCR of the TCR CDR3 relied on the HTBI primer set. TCRdb processed the multiplex PCR reads anew with MiXCR; each CDR3 protein has one entry. The sample gives 400,000 or so distinct CDR3 sequences, about 14% of which show up once; roughly 21% is in the top ten. This clonotype was counted at least ten times. CDR3 length: 15 amino acids. CDR1 and CDR2 from the germline V gene are SEHNR and FQNEAQ (reference sequence). The J segment lost 9 bases and the V segment lost 5 bases, leaving 12 bases of the junction unmatched.

The gene calls are TRBV7-9 and TRBJ2-3, with 9 bases identical to TRBD2. The sequence was collected from a woman aged 30 to 39 with Graves' ophthalmopathy. Source material: blood. CDR3 nucleotide sequence: TGTGCCAGCAGCCCCGGGACTAGCCCAGCGGGGACGCAGTATTTT. Residues: CASSPGTSPAGTQYF.